A single sample gave rise to the 28 T cell receptor beta chains below, sequenced in a study of blood T cells in healthy people across ages. Combining a sample-barcoded 5' primer with a J-beta primer mix, a second PCR ran for roughly 6 to 12 cycles. TCRdb reprocessed the 5' RACE reads with MiXCR, giving one entry per CDR3 protein. Of about 800,000 distinct CDR3 sequences listed, 20% to 25% were seen once; the top ten hold roughly 3.5%. The same specimen was also included in a second study, on T cells of mothers and their children.

Sequencing was done on a sample of blood. The receptors were sampled from a boy younger than 18 in good health.

The chain employs TRBV29-1 and TRBJ1-4, with 7 bases fitting TRBD1. CDR3 size: 14 residues. Germline V lookup: CDR1 SQVTM, CDR2 ANQGSEA. The trim removed 2 bases at V and 4 bases at J, leaving 4 bases unmatched. CDR3 sequence: CSVEIQGLNEKLFF. The CDR3 coding sequence is TGCAGCGTTGAAATACAGGGGCTTAATGAAAAACTGTTTTTT.

This clonotype has a count of ten or more. V usage is TRBV5-1 and J usage is TRBJ2-2; D tentatively fits TRBD1 or TRBD2 (5 bases each). Between the trimmed V and J ends, which lost 2 bases and 0 bases, there was a span of 8 bases. Germline V gene data show CDR1 as SGHRS and CDR2 as YFSETQ. CDR3 size: 15 residues. CDR3 loop: CASSLGTTNTGELFF. The CDR3 nucleotides are TGCGCCAGCAGCTTAGGGACGACGAACACCGGGGAGCTGTTTTTT.

The CDR3 is CASSQARTTYCEQYF. CDR3 coding DNA: TGCGCCAGCAGCCAAGCAAGGACTACTTACTGCGAGCAGTACTTC. The chain has TRBV4-1 and TRBJ2-7; D possibly corresponds to TRBD2 (6 bases). Germline CDR1 is MGHRA and CDR2 is YSYEKL. The CDR3 runs 15 residues. With 1 base removed from V and 6 bases from J, the gap between germline ends came to 16 bases.

V usage is TRBV28 and J usage is TRBJ2-5, with 10 bases matching TRBD1. The DNA end favors TRBJ2-7, so the J call may be wrong. The CDR3 consists of 15 residues. Germline V gene data show CDR1 as MDHEN and CDR2 as SYDVKM. CDR3 in amino acids: CASRPGTGALHEQYF. CDR3 bases: TGTGCCAGCAGACCCGGGACAGGGGCTCTACACGAGCAGTACTTC.

The chain recombines TRBV3-1 with TRBJ1-2; 8 nucleotides match TRBD1. Germline CDR1 LGHDT, CDR2 YNNKEL (reference sequence). V lost 0 bases to trimming and J lost 7 bases; unmatched junction nucleotides: 7. This CDR3 is built from 15 residues. DNA of the CDR3: TGTGCCAGCAGCCAAGATTGGGCAGGGACAGGTGGCTACACCTTC. The encoded protein is CASSQDWAGTGGYTF. The full variable domain, its missing parts supplied by reference TRBV3-1 and TRBJ1-2, is DTAVSQTPKYLVTQMGNDKSIKCEQNLGHDTMYWYKQDSKKFLKIMFSYNNKELIINETVPNRFSPKSPDKAHLNLHINSLELGDSAVYFCASSQDWAGTGGYTFGSGTRLTVV.

This CDR3 reads CASSLVTTGMRQPQHF. The CDR3 nucleotides are TGTGCCAGCAGCCTAGTAACAACAGGGATGAGGCAGCCCCAGCATTTT. The chain is built from TRBV7-8 and TRBJ1-5, with D perhaps TRBD1 (6 bases). Germline V gene data show CDR1 as SGHVS and CDR2 as FQNEAQ. CDR3 length equals 16 residues. V lost 5 bases and J lost 7, with 21 bases in between.

This clonotype was picked up a small number of times. The rearrangement uses TRBV29-1 and TRBJ2-5; D may match TRBD1 or TRBD2 (5 bases each). Deletions cut 3 bases from V and 1 base from J, with 12 bases between. This CDR3 has 14 residues. Germline V gives CDR1 SQVTM, CDR2 ANQGSEA. The chain's CDR3 is CSVDEGYFQETQYF. The CDR3 nucleotides are TGCAGCGTTGATGAGGGGTACTTCCAAGAGACCCAGTACTTC. Looking up the rest from reference TRBV29-1 and TRBJ2-5 gives the full variable domain: SAVISQKPSRDICQRGTSLTIQCQVDSQVTMMFWYRQQPGQSLTLIATANQGSEATYESGFVIDKFPISRPNLTFSTLTVSNMSPEDSSIYLCSVDEGYFQETQYFGPGTRLLVL.

The rearrangement links TRBV6-5 to TRBJ2-5; D possibly uses TRBD1 or TRBD2 (5 bases each). Judging by the DNA end, TRBJ2-7 fits better; the J call may be wrong. CDR1 and CDR2 (germline): MNHEY, SVGAGI. CDR3 length equals 15 residues. Written as DNA, the CDR3 is TGTGCCAGCAGTGACGATGGGGGAGAGCCCTACGAGCAGTACTTC. It is translated as CASSDDGGEPYEQYF.

The chain couples TRBV15 to TRBJ2-5, with 7 positions matching TRBD1. Germline V gives CDR1 LNHNV, CDR2 YYDKDF (reference sequence). This CDR3 has 13 residues. V trimming: 7 bases; J trimming: 6 bases; junction bases outside the gene matches: 8. CDR3 sequence reads: CATIDTGVKTQYF. CDR3 bases: TGTGCCACCATCGATACAGGGGTGAAGACCCAGTACTTC. Using reference TRBV15 and TRBJ2-5 for the parts outside the CDR3, the full variable domain is DAMVIQNPRYQVTQFGKPVTLSCSQTLNHNVMYWYQQKSSQAPKLLFHYYDKDFNNEADTPDNFQSRRPNTSFCFLDIRSPGLGDTAMYLCATIDTGVKTQYFGPGTRLLVL.

V gene TRBV12-3 or TRBV12-4 combines with J gene TRBJ2-3; D gene ambiguous. CDR3 size: 13 residues. Trimming removed 1 base at V and 6 bases at J, with 8 bases between. As DNA, the CDR3 is TGTGCCAGCAGTTTAGGCCCTGTCGATACGCAGTATTTT. Its protein product is CASSLGPVDTQYF.

This clonotype was counted only a few times. The V call is TRBV20-1, the J call TRBJ1-5, with TRBD1 identical over 9 bases. In germline, CDR1 is DFQATT, CDR2 SNEGSKA (reference sequence). J lost 10 bases, V lost 3 bases, and 7 bases had no gene match. This CDR3 region has 13 residues. CDR3 region: CSARAGTGFPQHF. CDR3 DNA: TGCAGTGCTAGGGCCGGGACAGGGTTCCCCCAGCATTTT.

This rearrangement joins TRBV3-1 to TRBJ2-5; D tentatively reads TRBD1 or TRBD2 (6 bases each). This CDR3 is built from 16 residues. Per germline, CDR1 LGHDT and CDR2 YNNKEL (reference sequence). V shed 1 base and J shed 5 bases, with 17 bases lying between them. The CDR3 region is CASSQAPEGGLETQYF. The CDR3 nucleotides read TGTGCCAGCAGCCAAGCCCCGGAAGGGGGGTTGGAGACCCAGTACTTC.

V is TRBV5-5 and J is TRBJ1-6; no clear D. CDR1 SGHKS and CDR2 YYEKEE come from the germline V gene (reference sequence). The V and J ends lost 0 bases and 4 bases respectively, with 8 bases between them. The CDR3 length is 15 residues. The CDR3 region is CASSLATEYNSPLHF. CDR3 nucleotides: TGTGCCAGCAGCTTGGCCACGGAATATAATTCACCCCTCCACTTT.

This chain connects TRBV29-1 to TRBJ2-3, with D possibly being TRBD2 (5 bases). CDR3 size: 14 residues. CDR1 is SQVTM, CDR2 ANQGSEA, per germline. Between the trimmed V and J ends, which lost 1 base and 5 bases, there was a span of 13 bases. CDR3 DNA sequence: TGCAGCGTTGAAGGGGGAGTGAATGGAGATACGCAGTATTTT. It is translated as CSVEGGVNGDTQYF.

This clonotype was seen only a few times. Compared with germline, one end of the junction differs, possibly owing to a read error. The chain couples TRBV5-1 to TRBJ2-4, with a weak D call TRBD1 (6 bases). The CDR3 loop spans 15 amino acids. Per the germline V gene, CDR1 is SGHRS and CDR2 is YFSETQ. This chain's CDR3 is CASSYSGDDKNIQYF. Here the CDR3 DNA reads TGCGCCAGCAGCTATTCAGGGGACGACAAAAACATTCAATACTTC.

This clonotype was found once. V gene TRBV5-1 combines with J gene TRBJ2-6, with D unresolved. The CDR3 spans 15 residues. CDR1 is SGHRS, CDR2 YFSETQ, per germline. Between the trimmed V and J ends, which lost 4 bases and 0 bases, there was a span of 8 bases. The CDR3 loop is CASSDGFSGANVLTF. CDR3 in DNA: TGCGCCAGCAGCGATGGGTTCTCTGGGGCCAACGTCCTGACTTTC.

V is TRBV21-1 and J is TRBJ2-7. TRBV21-1 is assigned pseudogene status. The CDR3 length is 17 residues. The CDR3 loop is CASSKAWNGVLSYEQYF. The DNA of the CDR3 is TGTGCCAGCAGCAAAGCGTGGAACGGGGTTCTCTCCTACGAGCAGTACTTC.

This clonotype has just a few counts. This sequence joins TRBV29-1 and TRBJ1-3; no firm D call. V gave up 4 bases and J gave up 0 bases, with 4 bases separating them. This CDR3 spans 12 amino acids. Germline lookup yields CDR1 SQVTM and CDR2 ANQGSEA. CDR3 in amino acids: CSVGDSGNTIYF. CDR3 nucleotides: TGCAGCGTTGGCGACTCTGGAAACACCATATATTTT. Variable domain in full (rest from reference TRBV29-1 and TRBJ1-3): SAVISQKPSRDICQRGTSLTIQCQVDSQVTMMFWYRQQPGQSLTLIATANQGSEATYESGFVIDKFPISRPNLTFSTLTVSNMSPEDSSIYLCSVGDSGNTIYFGEGSWLTVV.

This clonotype was picked up many times. The rearrangement joins TRBV7-2 to TRBJ1-4, with TRBD1 matching 9 bases. Germline CDR1 SGHTA, CDR2 FQGNSA. J was trimmed by 5 bases and V by 0 bases; bases with no gene match: 1. The CDR3 has 15 amino acids. The CDR3 DNA is TGTGCCAGCAGCTTAGCCGGGACAGGGAATGAAAAACTGTTTTTT. Protein sequence: CASSLAGTGNEKLFF.

The table lists this clonotype with a few counts. This chain joins TRBV29-1 and TRBJ2-5; 9 nucleotides align to TRBD2. Germline CDR1 reads SQVTM; CDR2 reads ANQGSEA. With V trimmed by 2 bases and J by 1 base, 5 bases remained unmatched. CDR3 length: 15 amino acids. CDR3 protein: CSVEIAGGPQETQYF. DNA for the CDR3: TGCAGCGTTGAAATTGCGGGGGGGCCCCAAGAGACCCAGTACTTC.

The chain is built from TRBV6-2 or TRBV6-3 and TRBJ1-1, with D unresolved. Germline lookup yields CDR1 MNHEY and CDR2 SVGEGT. Trimming shortened V by 2 bases and J by 1 base, and 11 bases separated the two germline ends. The CDR3 has 15 residues. CDR3 amino acids: CASSYPPHSNTEAFF. The CDR3 nucleotides read TGTGCCAGCAGTTACCCCCCCCATTCGAACACTGAAGCTTTCTTT.

The J gene is TRBJ2-1, the V gene TRBV11-2, with D possibly matching TRBD2 (6 bases). CDR1 is SGHAT, CDR2 FQNNGV, per germline. The CDR3 is 14 amino acids. With 10 bases removed from V and 4 bases from J, the gap between germline ends came to 17 bases. CDR3 sequence (DNA): TGTGCCACCCGACCCATAGCGGAGTACAATGAGCAGTTCTTC. It codes for CATRPIAEYNEQFF. The variable domain in full, completed from reference TRBV11-2 and TRBJ2-1, reads EAGVAQSPRYKIIEKRQSVAFWCNPISGHATLYWYQQILGQGPKLLIQFQNNGVVDDSQLPKDRFSAERLKGVDSTLKIQPAKLEDSAVYLCATRPIAEYNEQFFGPGTRLTVL.

Remarks on this clonotype: Compared with germline, one end of the junction differs, possibly owing to a read error. V gene TRBV12-3 or TRBV12-4 combines with J gene TRBJ1-1; the D is unclear. The CDR3 totals 15 residues. CDR3 in DNA: TGTGCTAGCAGTCCCTCCAGCGGGCAGAACACTGAAGCTTTCTTT. Its translation is CASSPSSGQNTEAFF.

This clonotype was detected only a few times. This chain connects TRBV13 to TRBJ2-5; D is possibly TRBD2 (6 bases). The CDR3 has 16 amino acids. Trimming took 5 bases from V and 5 from J, leaving 21 bases between them. CDR1 PRHDT and CDR2 FYEKMQ come from the germline V gene (reference sequence). CDR3 coding DNA: TGTGCCAGCAGCCCCGGTGGCGCGGGGAGACATGAGACCCAGTACTTC. As protein: CASSPGGAGRHETQYF.

This clonotype has at least ten counts. The chain combines TRBV25-1 with TRBJ2-1, with D unresolved. The DNA end is more similar to TRBJ2-5, so the J call may be wrong. The germline gives CDR1 MGHDK, CDR2 SYGVNS. The CDR3 covers 13 residues. The CDR3 sequence is CASSEQEIETQYF. DNA of the CDR3: TGTGCCAGCAGTGAACAGGAGATAGAGACCCAGTACTTC.

CDR3 DNA sequence: TGCAGTGCTACCTCCGTGGGGGGGAGGGAGGAGACCCAGTACTTC. Protein sequence: CSATSVGGREETQYF. V gene TRBV20-1 combines with J gene TRBJ2-1; 7 bases align to TRBD2. The better agreement between TRBJ2-5 and the DNA end casts doubt on the J call. This CDR3 has 15 residues. Germline V gene sequence: CDR1 DFQATT, CDR2 SNEGSKA (reference sequence).

This clonotype was found a few times. V is TRBV5-8 and J is TRBJ1-4; 8 bases align to TRBD1. The V and J ends lost 4 bases and 3 bases, in that order; junction bases with no gene match: 5. CDR1 SGHTS and CDR2 YDEGEE come from the germline V gene. The CDR3 covers 15 residues. CDR3 in DNA: TGTGCCAGCAGCGCCGACAGGGGTTCTAATGAAAAACTGTTTTTT. Encoded protein: CASSADRGSNEKLFF.

In regard to this clonotype: Sequence at one end of the junction differs from germline and may be a read error. The chain couples TRBV12-3 or TRBV12-4 to TRBJ2-3, with D tentatively TRBD2 (5 bases). There are 15 residues in the CDR3. The CDR3 DNA reads as TGCGCCAGCAGCCGGAGGAAGTGGGGAAGGGATACGCAGTATTTT. It specifies CASSRRKWGRDTQYF.